The present T cell receptor (beta chain) was sequenced within a study of shared clonotypes between healthy human individuals. About the study: Donors had three CD4 naive, three CD4 memory, two CD8 naive and one CD8 memory plate apiece. Study conclusions and caveats: Around 4.7% of naive CD4 clonotypes were shared across a handful of donors.

The CDR3 has 16 amino acids. Some 30,000 T cell genomes, or approximately 200 ng DNA, went into the sorted-subset replicate PCRs. In the study's own analysis: Because ImmunoSEQ provided only junction sequences with no quality scores, the filtering differed. The assay was immunoSEQ multiplex PCR, and TCRdb's table has in-frame clones only and misses some. The DNA was the basis for D and trimming; V, J and clone size are from that table. Of approximately 2.1 million clones listed, about 92% are singletons. Details on this clone: What it recognizes is unknown.

The chain carries TRBV12-2 and TRBJ2-5; the table names TRBD1, a call not compared with the DNA. TRBV12-2 is marked as a pseudogene. Sequencing was done on a sample of naive CD4+ T cells from PBMCs. Subset given: CD45RA+ positively selected. This sequence originates from a man between 18 and 35 years old in good health. Some clones in this sample may be carry-over from other donors' samples. CDR3 sequence: CASRRFPGQGKETQYF. The DNA of the CDR3 is TGTGCAAGTCGCAGATTTCCGGGACAGGGTAAAGAGACCCAGTACTTC.